One sample yielded the 21 T cell receptor beta chains listed below, sequenced in a study of T cells in Graves' hyperthyroidism and ophthalmopathy. Amplified TCR beta CDR3 regions came from RNA transcripts. The TCR CDR3 was amplified in a first-round RT-PCR using the HTBI primer set. Each CDR3 protein gets one entry after TCRdb re-called the multiplex PCR reads with MiXCR. The table includes around 620,000 distinct CDR3 sequences, around 42% detected once. Sequenced input: peripheral blood or thyroid tissue (not recorded which). The receptors here all came from an adult woman with Graves' disease, either hyperthyroidism or ophthalmopathy (not recorded which).

Concerning this clonotype itself: One junction end does not reproduce the germline sequence, and a read error may be involved. The chain has TRBV5-6 and TRBJ2-5; TRBD1 matches at 7 bases. Germline CDR1 reads SGHDT; CDR2 reads YYEEEE. CDR3 size: 13 residues. The CDR3: CASSHRQGEAQYF. The CDR3, as DNA: TGTGCCAGCAGTCACAGACAGGGAGAGGCCCAGTACTTC.

The chain employs TRBV2 and TRBJ2-7, with D unclear. Looked up from germline, CDR1 is SNHLY and CDR2 is FYNNEI. The CDR3 loop spans 14 amino acids. Deletions cut 5 bases from V and 2 bases from J, with 13 bases between. As DNA, the CDR3 is TGTGCCAGCAGTTTATTGTCAGAAACCTACGAGCAGTACTTC. This encodes CASSLLSETYEQYF.

This clonotype was counted many times. The chain joins TRBV2 to TRBJ1-2, with D uncertain. The germline V gene has CDR1 SNHLY and CDR2 FYNNEI. V shed 5 bases and J shed 5 bases, with 18 bases lying between them. The CDR3 runs to 15 residues. The CDR3 DNA follows: TGTGCCAGCAGTATCTCACGGGCCCCGGAGTATGGCTACACCTTC. Translated, it gives CASSISRAPEYGYTF.

V is TRBV7-9 and J is TRBJ2-7; no reliable D call. The V end was cut by 1 base, the J end by 5 bases, with 6 bases between. The CDR3 sequence is 12 residues long. Per the germline V gene, CDR1 is SEHNR and CDR2 is FQNEAQ (reference sequence). The CDR3 DNA reads as TGTGCCAGCAGCTTAGTTCAGAACGAGCAGTACTTC. It encodes CASSLVQNEQYF.

This clonotype has a count of ten or more. The V call is TRBV7-3, the J call TRBJ2-7; the D gene is possibly TRBD2 (5 bases). V lost 1 base, J lost 1 base, and 8 bases lay in between. The CDR3 loop spans 14 amino acids. The germline V gene has CDR1 SGHTA and CDR2 FQGTGA. The CDR3 bases are TGTGCCAGCAGCTTAAATTCGGGGTCCTACGAGCAGTACTTC. It specifies CASSLNSGSYEQYF.

Points on this clonotype: An end of the junction differs from the germline gene, which may be a read error. The rearrangement uses TRBV5-1 and TRBJ2-6; no firm D call. The CDR3 is 11 amino acids. CDR1 and CDR2 (germline): SGHRS, YFSETQ. The CDR3 spells CASSLFPTEAF. The CDR3 DNA reads TGCGCCAGCAGCTTATTCCCAACTGAAGCTTTC.

The chain combines TRBV20-1 with TRBJ1-1; D perhaps matches TRBD1 (6 bases). This CDR3 spans 16 amino acids. Germline V gene data show CDR1 as DFQATT and CDR2 as SNEGSKA (reference sequence). Deletions cut 1 base from V and 3 bases from J, with 18 bases between. CDR3 residues: CSARAAGQLLYTEAFF. The DNA for the CDR3 is TGCAGTGCTAGAGCGGCAGGACAGCTACTGTACACTGAAGCTTTCTTT.

This clonotype was picked up many times. The V and J genes are TRBV15 and TRBJ1-4; 7 nucleotides agree with TRBD1. The junction had 2 bases not matched to a gene; V was cut back by 1 base and J by 3 bases. The CDR3 extends over 15 amino acids. From germline, CDR1 is LNHNV and CDR2 YYDKDF (reference sequence). CDR3 sequence reads: CATSRVRGANEKLFF. CDR3 DNA: TGTGCCACCAGCAGAGTCAGGGGGGCTAATGAAAAACTGTTTTTT.

The rearrangement uses TRBV4-3 and TRBJ2-5, with D possibly matching TRBD2 (7 bases). The V gene lost 0 bases and the J gene lost 1 base, with 15 bases spanning the gap. The CDR3 has 17 residues. CDR1 and CDR2 from the germline V gene are LGHNA and YSLEER. Written as DNA, the CDR3 is TGCGCCAGCAGCCAAGATGGGGGGGCGCAGGGCCAAGAGACCCAGTACTTC. Protein: CASSQDGGAQGQETQYF.

The gene calls are TRBV2 and TRBJ1-5, with D uncertain. V lost 3 bases and J lost 5, with 11 bases in between. The CDR3 extends over 14 amino acids. The germline gives CDR1 SNHLY, CDR2 FYNNEI. Here the CDR3 DNA reads TGTGCCAGCAGTGAGGACGACGGTTATCAGCCCCAGCATTTT. Translated, it gives CASSEDDGYQPQHF.

This clonotype was detected ten times or more. The chain is built from TRBV12-3 or TRBV12-4 and TRBJ2-2; the match to TRBD1 covers 7 bases. With 5 bases clipped from V and 6 bases from J, the junction kept 12 bases outside the gene matches. CDR3 length: 16 amino acids. CDR3 nucleotide sequence: TGTGCCAGCAGTCCCAGGACAGGAAAAGGAGCCGGGGAGCTGTTTTTT. Translated: CASSPRTGKGAGELFF.

This clonotype was observed many times. The genes are TRBV11-2 and TRBJ1-4; D is unclear. Germline V gene sequence: CDR1 SGHAT, CDR2 FQNNGV. V dropped 5 bases and J dropped 0 bases, with 13 bases sitting between them. The CDR3 is made up of 16 amino acids. CDR3 residues: CASSGRQGATNEKLFF. The DNA of the CDR3 is TGTGCCAGCAGCGGCCGACAAGGCGCAACTAATGAAAAACTGTTTTTT.

This clonotype occurred once. This may come from a read error, since a much larger clone is one base off. Given the absence of the conserved phenylalanine or tryptophan at the CDR3 end, a read error is likely. This rearrangement joins TRBV2 to TRBJ1-2; D not resolved. Trimming shortened V by 5 bases and J by 4 bases, and 8 bases separated the two germline ends. Germline V gene data show CDR1 as SNHLY and CDR2 as FYNNEI. CDR3 size: 12 residues. This chain's CDR3 is CASSLEAYGYTL. The DNA for the CDR3 is TGTGCCAGCAGTTTAGAAGCCTATGGCTACACCCTC.

This clonotype appeared many times. This chain uses TRBV4-1 with TRBJ1-3; 10 positions agree with TRBD1. This CDR3 spans 15 amino acids. The junction had 4 bases not matched to a gene; V was cut back by 4 bases and J by 4 bases. Germline V lookup: CDR1 MGHRA, CDR2 YSYEKL. The CDR3 DNA is TGCGCCAGCAGCCCTGGACAGGGGGGCGGAAACACCATATATTTT. Its translation: CASSPGQGGGNTIYF.

The genes are TRBV10-3 and TRBJ1-1; no clear D. The V gene lost 3 bases and the J gene lost 2 bases, with 10 bases spanning the gap. Looked up from germline, CDR1 is ENHRY and CDR2 is SYGVKD. CDR3 length: 14 residues. For the CDR3, the DNA is TGTGCCATCAGTGAAGCCAGCCAAAACACTGAAGCTTTCTTT. Its protein is CAISEASQNTEAFF.

This clonotype was seen ten or more times. This chain uses TRBV24-1 with TRBJ2-7; either TRBD1 or TRBD2 may fit D (5 bases each). CDR3 length: 15 residues. Germline assignment: CDR1 KGHDR and CDR2 SFDVKD. Trimming pared 3 bases from V and 3 bases from J, leaving 14 bases between. CDR3 nucleotide sequence: TGTGCCACCAGTGATACCCGGGACCCCCACTACGAGCAGTACTTC. The encoded protein is CATSDTRDPHYEQYF.

Worth noting for this clonotype: Its ends do not fully match the called genes, so a read error is possible. V usage is TRBV7-9 and J usage is TRBJ1-1; no firm D call. In germline, CDR1 is SEHNR, CDR2 FQNEAQ (reference sequence). The CDR3 is 13 residues long. Here the CDR3 reads CASSQETNLAAFF. The DNA of the CDR3 is TGCGCCAGCAGCCAAGAGACCAACCTGGCAGCTTTCTTT.

The chain links TRBV29-1 to TRBJ1-4; possibly TRBD1 for D (6 bases). Germline V gene data show CDR1 as SQVTM and CDR2 as ANQGSEA. V was clipped by 4 bases and J by 3 bases, with 21 bases between them. CDR3 size: 17 residues. This CDR3 is CSVVLWDTPAANEKLFF. CDR3 DNA sequence: TGCAGCGTTGTTCTATGGGACACACCAGCGGCTAATGAAAAACTGTTTTTT. Combining the CDR3 with reference TRBV29-1 and TRBJ1-4 gives the whole variable domain SAVISQKPSRDICQRGTSLTIQCQVDSQVTMMFWYRQQPGQSLTLIATANQGSEATYESGFVIDKFPISRPNLTFSTLTVSNMSPEDSSIYLCSVVLWDTPAANEKLFFGSGTQLSVL.

This chain connects TRBV25-1 to TRBJ1-1; D is undetermined. The CDR3 runs to 16 residues. V dropped 6 bases and J dropped 0 bases, with 17 bases sitting between them. The V gene's germline CDR1 is MGHDK and CDR2 SYGVNS. The CDR3 DNA reads as TGTGCCAGCAGCCGCCTCTCAGGAGGCCTGAACACTGAAGCTTTCTTT. This translates into CASSRLSGGLNTEAFF. Full variable domain (remainder filled in from reference TRBV25-1 and TRBJ1-1): EADIYQTPRYLVIGTGKKITLECSQTMGHDKMYWYQQDPGMELHLIHYSYGVNSTEKGDLSSESTVSRIRTEHFPLTLESARPSHTSQYLCASSRLSGGLNTEAFFGQGTRLTVV.

There are many counts of this clonotype. This sequence joins TRBV7-6 and TRBJ1-2, with D perhaps TRBD1 (5 bases). V was clipped by 6 bases and J by 4 bases, with 15 bases between them. The germline CDR1 and CDR2 sequences are SGHVS and FNYEAQ. There are 14 residues in the CDR3. The CDR3 sequence: CASSPTDRSYGYTF. The CDR3 nucleotides read TGTGCCAGCAGTCCAACAGACAGAAGCTATGGCTACACCTTC. The whole variable domain, filled in from reference TRBV7-6 and TRBJ1-2, reads GAGVSQSPRYKVTKRGQDVALRCDPISGHVSLYWYRQALGQGPEFLTYFNYEAQQDKSGLPNDRFSAERPEGSISTLTIQRTEQRDSAMYRCASSPTDRSYGYTFGSGTRLTVV.

The V and J genes are TRBV11-2 and TRBJ1-1; D gene uncertain. The germline V gene has CDR1 SGHAT and CDR2 FQNNGV. V lost 2 bases and J 6 bases, leaving 13 bases between the germline ends. This CDR3 is 14 amino acids long. This CDR3 is CASSLPGIASEAFF. CDR3 sequence (DNA): TGTGCCAGCAGCTTACCGGGAATCGCGTCTGAAGCTTTCTTT.